Listed below are T cell receptor beta chains from one sample, sequenced in a study of blood T cell repertoires in COVID-19. Profiled with immunoSEQ multiplex PCR; TCRdb holds only in-frame clones, not every one. Of a few hundred thousand clones listed, roughly 85% are singletons. Sequencing was done on a sample of peripheral blood. These receptors were taken from a human donor in a cohort sampled during active COVID-19. Each CDR3 is given with its conserved first and last residue. Each record gives: V gene, D gene, clone size, J gene, CDR3 protein, CDR3 DNA. D genes are given only for firm matches. The size entry is marked missing in some rows and otherwise reads once, few, many or a size class.

v_call: TRBV4-1
d_call: TRBD1
clone_size: once
j_call: TRBJ2-7
cdr3_aa: CASSQERDRGTYEQYF
cdr3_nt: TGCGCCAGCAGCCAAGAAAGGGACAGGGGAACCTACGAGCAGTACTTC

v_call: TRBV21-1
d_call: NA
clone_size: NA
j_call: TRBJ2-7
cdr3_aa: CASSKGLFLREAYEQYF
cdr3_nt: TGTGCCAGCAGCAAAGGCCTATTCTTGAGGGAAGCCTACGAGCAGTACTTC

v_call: TRBV24-1
d_call: TRBD2
clone_size: NA
j_call: TRBJ2-2
cdr3_aa: CATSDLSGGAVAGELFF
cdr3_nt: TGTGCCACCAGTGATTTGTCGGGGGGGGCCGTAGCCGGGGAGCTGTTTTTT

v_call: TRBV5-1
d_call: TRBD1
clone_size: NA
j_call: TRBJ1-2
cdr3_aa: CASSLTQGMGYGYTF
cdr3_nt: TGCGCCAGCAGCTTAACACAGGGGATGGGGTATGGCTACACCTTC

v_call: TRBV29-1
d_call: NA
clone_size: once
j_call: TRBJ2-7
cdr3_aa: CSVRTGGYEQYF
cdr3_nt: TGCAGCGTTAGGACCGGGGGCTACGAGCAGTACTTC

v_call: TRBV5-1
d_call: TRBD1
clone_size: few
j_call: TRBJ2-7
cdr3_aa: CASSSGQPYEQYF
cdr3_nt: TGCGCCAGCAGCTCGGGACAGCCCTACGAGCAGTACTTC

v_call: TRBV6-5
d_call: TRBD1
clone_size: NA
j_call: TRBJ1-5
cdr3_aa: CASSYTGQGNQPQHF
cdr3_nt: TGTGCCAGCAGTTACACGGGACAGGGTAATCAGCCCCAGCATTTT

v_call: TRBV7-9
d_call: NA
clone_size: few
j_call: TRBJ2-7
cdr3_aa: CASSLVSAGDYEQYF
cdr3_nt: TGTGCCAGCAGCTTAGTCTCGGCCGGGGACTACGAGCAGTACTTC

v_call: TRBV6-5
d_call: TRBD1
clone_size: NA
j_call: TRBJ2-7
cdr3_aa: CASSYSTGGAYEQYF
cdr3_nt: TGTGCCAGCAGTTACTCGACAGGGGGTGCGTACGAGCAGTACTTC

v_call: TRBV4-2
d_call: NA
clone_size: NA
j_call: TRBJ2-3
cdr3_aa: CASSQTLGEADTQYF
cdr3_nt: TGTGCCAGCAGCCAAACACTAGGCGAGGCAGATACGCAGTATTTT

v_call: TRBV6-5
d_call: NA
clone_size: NA
j_call: TRBJ2-7
cdr3_aa: CASSYRRAYEQYF
cdr3_nt: TGTGCCAGCAGTTACCGCAGGGCCTACGAGCAGTACTTC

v_call: TRBV6-4
d_call: NA
clone_size: NA
j_call: TRBJ2-1
cdr3_aa: CASRRDGRSYNEQFF
cdr3_nt: TGTGCCAGCAGGCGGGACGGGCGGTCCTACAATGAGCAGTTCTTC